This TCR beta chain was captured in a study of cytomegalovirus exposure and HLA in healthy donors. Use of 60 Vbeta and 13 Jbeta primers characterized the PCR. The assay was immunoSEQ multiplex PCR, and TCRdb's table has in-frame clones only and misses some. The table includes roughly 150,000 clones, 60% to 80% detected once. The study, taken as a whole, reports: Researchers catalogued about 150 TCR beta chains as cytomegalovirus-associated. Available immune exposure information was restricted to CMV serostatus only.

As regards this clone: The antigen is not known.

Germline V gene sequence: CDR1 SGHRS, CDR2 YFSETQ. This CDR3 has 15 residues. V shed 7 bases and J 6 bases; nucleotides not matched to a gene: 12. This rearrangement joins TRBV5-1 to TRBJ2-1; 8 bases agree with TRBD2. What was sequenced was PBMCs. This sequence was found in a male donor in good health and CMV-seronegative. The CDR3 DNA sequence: TGCGCCAGCCTCCTTATGGCGGGGGGTACCAATGAGCAGTTCTTC. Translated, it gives CASLLMAGGTNEQFF.